This TCR beta chain is drawn from a study of neurological immune-mediated disorders. The V end was cut by 1 base, the J end by 4 bases, with 12 bases between. The CDR3 loop spans 15 amino acids. CDR1 and CDR2 from the germline V gene are SGHKS and YYEKEE (reference sequence). Study-level points and caveats: HTLV-1-associated myelopathy ranked highest for TCR clonal expansion and multiple sclerosis lowest, beneath healthy controls.

Unsorted libraries were derived from 2 million PBMCs stored at -80 C. Each CDR3 protein is one row after TCRdb ran MiXCR on the 5' RACE reads. The profile covers under 60,000 distinct CDR3 sequences, with approximately 16% appearing a single time and 4% to 5.5% taken by the ten largest. This clonotype was counted ten times or more. The antigen is undetermined. J is TRBJ2-1 and V is TRBV5-5; a possible D gene is TRBD1 (5 bases). The clonotype was recovered from a man between 60 and 75 years old in good health. Input material: PBMCs. This chain's CDR3 is CASSLLGAGYNEQFF. In DNA, the CDR3 is TGTGCCAGCAGCTTGTTAGGCGCAGGGTACAATGAGCAGTTCTTC.